This T cell receptor (beta chain) came from a study of blood T cell repertoires in COVID-19. Clones were read by immunoSEQ multiplex PCR, and TCRdb kept only the in-frame ones, dropping some. The sample comprises about 140,000 clones, over 60% of which are singletons, and over 2.5% rests with the top ten. The CDR3 loop spans 13 amino acids. From germline, CDR1 is KGHSH and CDR2 LQKENI. V lost 2 bases to trimming and J lost 4 bases, with 6 bases between them. Clinical history as reported by participants underpinned cohort assignment. The sequence was collected from a woman aged 45 to 65 who had recovered from COVID-19. The sample was PBMCs or T cells enriched from blood (not recorded which). This sequence joins TRBV18 and TRBJ2-1; D is perhaps TRBD2 (5 bases). CDR3 sequence reads: CASSPWTYNEQFF. In nucleotides, the CDR3 is TGTGCCAGCTCACCATGGACTTACAATGAGCAGTTCTTC.